The 26 T cell receptor beta chains below were found in one sample sequenced in a study of T cell responses to AZD1222 COVID-19 vaccine. Measured with immunoSEQ multiplex PCR; TCRdb has only the in-frame clones, and not every one. The data hold fewer than 200,000 clones, with 85% to 90% observed a single time. This sample comprised peripheral blood, obtained 28 days after the second AZD1222 dose. These receptor sequences come from an adult who received the AZD1222 COVID-19 vaccine.

The chain couples TRBV7-9 to TRBJ2-7; 9 bases line up with TRBD2. This CDR3 spans 16 amino acids. After removal of 2 bases from V and 0 bases from J, the junction contained 5 bases not matched to a gene. CDR1 SEHNR and CDR2 FQNEAQ come from the germline V gene (reference sequence). CDR3 in DNA: TGTGCCAGCAGCTTATCGACTAGCGGACTCTCCTACGAGCAGTACTTC. Amino acids: CASSLSTSGLSYEQYF.

This clone turned up a few times. The J gene is TRBJ1-2, the V gene TRBV25-1, with TRBD1 matching over 12 bases. J lost 5 bases, V lost 5 bases, and 3 bases had no gene match. The CDR3 totals 14 residues. Per germline, CDR1 MGHDK and CDR2 SYGVNS. CDR3 nucleotide sequence: TGTGCCAGCAGTCGGGGACAGGGGGCGTATGGCTACACCTTC. It is translated as CASSRGQGAYGYTF.

The chain is built from TRBV4-1 and TRBJ1-1; D is unclear. V was cut by 0 bases and J by 4 bases, with 15 bases left in between. This CDR3 has 16 residues. CDR1 MGHRA and CDR2 YSYEKL come from the germline V gene. CDR3 sequence (DNA): TGCGCCAGCAGCCAAGATCTATGGGGAGGAATCACTGAAGCTTTCTTT. It translates to CASSQDLWGGITEAFF.

This chain joins TRBV7-2 and TRBJ1-3; TRBD1 might be the D (6 bases). Germline V CDR1 and CDR2: SGHTA, FQGNSA. The CDR3 is 14 residues long. Trimming pared 1 base from V and 4 bases from J, leaving 8 bases between. This chain's CDR3 is CASSLGGQGNTIYF. The CDR3 bases are TGTGCCAGCAGCTTAGGTGGACAGGGAAACACCATATATTTT. Variable domain in full (rest from reference TRBV7-2 and TRBJ1-3): GAGVSQSPSNKVTEKGKDVELRCDPISGHTALYWYRQSLGQGLEFLIYFQGNSAPDKSGLPSDRFSAERTGGSVSTLTIQRTQQEDSAVYLCASSLGGQGNTIYFGEGSWLTVV.

This clone was counted once. V gene TRBV18 combines with J gene TRBJ1-6; D gene unclear. Germline V gene sequence: CDR1 KGHSH, CDR2 LQKENI. The CDR3 has 14 residues. V lost 7 bases to trimming and J lost 9 bases, with 16 bases between them. The CDR3 DNA reads as TGTGCCAGCTTAAAGGACGGTATAGGTTCACCCCTCCACTTT. As protein: CASLKDGIGSPLHF.

This sequence joins TRBV19 and TRBJ1-1, with TRBD1 matching over 11 bases. CDR1 LNHDA and CDR2 SQIVND come from the germline V gene (reference sequence). The ends lost 11 bases at V and 3 bases at J; junction bases unmatched: 8. This CDR3 has 14 amino acids. CDR3 region: CASGQGAFDTEAFF. In nucleotides, the CDR3 is TGTGCCTCTGGACAGGGGGCCTTCGACACTGAAGCTTTCTTT.

V is TRBV5-4 and J is TRBJ2-6, with unresolved D. Germline CDR1 is SGHNT and CDR2 is YYREEE (reference sequence). V dropped 0 bases and J dropped 0 bases, with 7 bases sitting between them. The CDR3 is made up of 16 amino acids. DNA for the CDR3: TGTGCCAGCAGCTTGGATGCAGGCTCTGGGGCCAACGTCCTGACTTTC. Translated: CASSLDAGSGANVLTF.

The chain recombines TRBV3-1 (or the pseudogene TRBV3-2) with TRBJ2-2, with D perhaps given as TRBD1 or TRBD2 (5 bases each). The length of the CDR3 is 18 residues. CDR1 LGHDT and CDR2 YNNKEL come from the germline V gene (reference sequence). The V end was cut by 4 bases, the J end by 5 bases, with 23 bases between. CDR3 sequence reads: CASSLQPPRGSGTGELFF. CDR3 bases: TGTGCCAGCAGCCTCCAGCCCCCCCGGGGCTCAGGGACCGGGGAGCTGTTTTTT.

This clone was seen only a few times. The chain couples TRBV12-3 or TRBV12-4 to TRBJ1-2, with no clear D. V lost 4 bases and J 7 bases, leaving 7 bases between the germline ends. The CDR3 is 11 residues long. The DNA for the CDR3 is TGTGCCAGCAGTTGGGGTTTTGGCTACACCTTC. Amino acid sequence: CASSWGFGYTF.

V gene TRBV18 combines with J gene TRBJ2-2, with D unclear. The CDR3 is 15 residues long. Germline V CDR1 and CDR2: KGHSH, LQKENI. Trimming left V 3 bases short and J 4 bases short, with 12 bases between. CDR3 in amino acids: CASSPVEGATGELFF. The DNA for the CDR3 is TGTGCCAGCTCACCGGTGGAAGGAGCCACCGGGGAGCTGTTTTTT. The full variable domain, rest sourced from reference TRBV18 and TRBJ2-2, is NAGVMQNPRHLVRRRGQEARLRCSPMKGHSHVYWYRQLPEEGLKFMVYLQKENIIDESGMPKERFSAEFPKEGPSILRIQQVVRGDSAAYFCASSPVEGATGELFFGEGSRLTVL.

The chain uses TRBV5-1 and TRBJ1-1; D remains unclear. This CDR3 is 14 amino acids long. CDR1 and CDR2 from the germline V gene are SGHRS and YFSETQ. V shed 5 bases and J shed 1 base, with 12 bases lying between them. The DNA of the CDR3 is TGCGCCAGCAGTCCGTGGGGAAGGAACACTGAAGCTTTCTTT. Translated, it gives CASSPWGRNTEAFF.

The chain is built from TRBV3-1 (or the pseudogene TRBV3-2) and TRBJ2-1; TRBD1 is a possible D gene (6 bases). V gave up 1 base and J gave up 3 bases, with 10 bases separating them. CDR1 LGHDT and CDR2 YNNKEL come from the germline V gene (reference sequence). The CDR3 consists of 15 residues. In nucleotides, the CDR3 is TGTGCCAGCAGCCAAGTCCAGGACAGCTACAATGAGCAGTTCTTC. Its protein is CASSQVQDSYNEQFF.

The chain recombines TRBV14 with TRBJ1-2; tentatively, D is TRBD1 (6 bases). CDR3 length: 16 amino acids. Trimming cost V 2 bases and J 8 bases, with 21 bases left between them. In germline, CDR1 is SGHDN, CDR2 FVKESK. CDR3 region: CASSQTPRTEETGYTF. In nucleotides, the CDR3 is TGTGCCAGCAGCCAAACACCCCGGACAGAAGAGACCGGCTACACCTTC.

This sequence joins TRBV27 and TRBJ1-1; D is ambiguous. Germline V gives CDR1 MNHEY, CDR2 SMNVEV (reference sequence). V gave up 4 bases and J gave up 7 bases, with 16 bases separating them. CDR3 length equals 14 residues. CDR3 sequence (DNA): TGTGCCAGCAGTTCCCTGGGCGTAAGGATTGAAGCTTTCTTT. Protein product: CASSSLGVRIEAFF.

With respect to this clone: At the DNA level, this CDR3 is encoded by other sequences in the same sample as well. The V gene is TRBV5-4, the J gene TRBJ1-3, with TRBD1 matching over 7 bases. J was trimmed by 3 bases and V by 2 bases; bases with no gene match: 5. Per the germline V gene, CDR1 is SGHNT and CDR2 is YYREEE (reference sequence). The CDR3 length is 15 residues. The CDR3 DNA follows: TGTGCCAGCAGCTTAGCAGGGGGTAGTGGAAACACCATATATTTT. Translating it yields CASSLAGGSGNTIYF.

The chain couples TRBV19 to TRBJ1-5, with 10 positions matching TRBD1. V was pared by 8 bases and J by 0 bases, with 10 bases of the junction left unmatched. This CDR3 comprises 17 residues. In germline, CDR1 is LNHDA, CDR2 SQIVND (reference sequence). CDR3 protein: CASFPGTGDYSNQPQHF. CDR3 DNA: TGTGCCAGTTTCCCCGGGACAGGGGACTATAGCAATCAGCCCCAGCATTTT.

The DNA of the CDR3 is TGTGCCAGCAGTGAAGGGGCAGGGGAGGCCACCGGGGAGCTGTTTTTT. As protein: CASSEGAGEATGELFF. The V gene is TRBV6-1, the J gene TRBJ2-2; D assignment may be TRBD1 or TRBD2 (6 bases each). CDR1 MNHNS and CDR2 SASEGT come from the germline V gene. V gave up 1 base and J gave up 4 bases, with 13 bases separating them. The CDR3 loop spans 16 amino acids.

This clone came up a few times. This sequence joins TRBV3-1 (or the pseudogene TRBV3-2) and TRBJ2-2, with TRBD2 as a possible D gene (6 bases). This CDR3 region has 15 residues. Germline CDR1 reads LGHDT; CDR2 reads YNNKEL (reference sequence). Trimming left V 1 base short and J 1 base short, with 7 bases between. CDR3 sequence (DNA): TGTGCCAGCAGCCAAGGAGCGGGGAACACCGGGGAGCTGTTTTTT. Translated: CASSQGAGNTGELFF.

This chain connects TRBV5-4 to TRBJ1-1; 8 bases line up with TRBD1. Germline-derived CDR1 and CDR2 are SGHNT and YYREEE (reference sequence). V gave up 4 bases and J gave up 6 bases; unmatched junction bases: 5. The CDR3 covers 13 residues. The CDR3 region has the DNA TGTGCCAGCAGCGTGACAGGGGACCCTGAAGCTTTCTTT. This codes for CASSVTGDPEAFF. Variable domain in full (rest from reference TRBV5-4 and TRBJ1-1): ETGVTQSPTHLIKTRGQQVTLRCSSQSGHNTVSWYQQALGQGPQFIFQYYREEENGRGNFPPRFSGLQFPNYSSELNVNALELDDSALYLCASSVTGDPEAFFGQGTRLTVV.

The rearrangement links TRBV6-1 to TRBJ2-3; D call uncertain. There are 14 residues in the CDR3. The germline V and J ends were trimmed by 1 base and 3 bases, with 8 bases remaining between them. Germline V gene sequence: CDR1 MNHNS, CDR2 SASEGT. The CDR3 here is CASSEGLGTDTQYF. In DNA form, the CDR3 reads TGTGCCAGCAGTGAAGGACTGGGGACAGATACGCAGTATTTT.

The V and J genes are TRBV19 and TRBJ1-6, with a possible D match to TRBD1 (5 bases). CDR3 length equals 13 residues. In germline, CDR1 is LNHDA, CDR2 SQIVND (reference sequence). V was trimmed by 4 bases and J by 14 bases, leaving 15 bases between them. The CDR3 coding sequence is TGTGCCAGTAGTAACTCAGGGATTCTTTCCCTCCACTTT. Its translation is CASSNSGILSLHF.

The chain couples TRBV5-4 to TRBJ2-7; perhaps TRBD2 as D (6 bases). CDR3 length: 15 residues. The germline CDR1 and CDR2 sequences are SGHNT and YYREEE (reference sequence). V shed 1 base and J shed 0 bases, with 11 bases lying between them. CDR3 DNA: TGTGCCAGCAGCTTGCCGGGGGAGCTCTCCTACGAGCAGTACTTC. Protein product: CASSLPGELSYEQYF.

This clone occurred once. V is TRBV11-2 and J is TRBJ2-1; 8 positions agree with TRBD2. There are 14 residues in the CDR3. Trimming at V came to 6 bases and at J to 7 bases, leaving 8 bases not matched to a gene. The germline V gene has CDR1 SGHAT and CDR2 FQNNGV. The CDR3, as DNA: TGTGCCAGCAGGCACGGGGGGGCCCAGAATGAGCAGTTCTTC. Translation: CASRHGGAQNEQFF.

The V gene is TRBV5-4, the J gene TRBJ1-4, with D unclear. CDR1 and CDR2 (germline): SGHNT, YYREEE (reference sequence). This CDR3 region has 15 residues. The ends were cut back, 1 base at V and 0 bases at J, with 7 bases in the middle. CDR3 in amino acids: CASSLFASTNEKLFF. The CDR3 DNA sequence: TGTGCCAGCAGCTTGTTTGCTTCAACTAATGAAAAACTGTTTTTT.

The rearrangement links TRBV6-5 to TRBJ1-5; D gene ambiguous. This CDR3 contains 13 residues. Trimming removed 10 bases from V and 5 bases from J, with 15 bases in between. Germline CDR1 MNHEY, CDR2 SVGAGI. The DNA of the CDR3 is TGTGCCAACGCCCCGACCGCGGATCAGCCCCAGCATTTT. Translating gives CANAPTADQPQHF.

This chain connects TRBV19 to TRBJ1-5; the D is unclear. The length of the CDR3 is 14 residues. V was clipped by 6 bases and J by 4 bases, with 13 bases between them. Germline assignment: CDR1 LNHDA and CDR2 SQIVND (reference sequence). The CDR3 sequence is CASRGWQPNQPQHF. Here the CDR3 DNA reads TGTGCCAGTAGGGGGTGGCAGCCGAATCAGCCCCAGCATTTT.